A single T cell receptor beta chain is shown here with its context. Random hexamers were used to reverse transcribe an amount of about 0.45 to 1 ug RNA. TCRdb re-called the immunoSEQ multiplex PCR reads through MiXCR, storing one row per CDR3 protein. The sample comprises about 120,000 distinct CDR3 sequences, approximately 94% of which are singletons, and just over 0.095% rests with the top ten. The record originates from a study of CD8 T cells in Susac syndrome. Per germline, CDR1 SNHLY and CDR2 FYNNEI. V shed 8 bases and J shed 3 bases, with 17 bases lying between them. The CDR3 consists of 14 residues.

The sequence was collected from a human donor in good health. The chain joins TRBV2 to TRBJ2-7, with D unresolved. Sequencing used CD4+ T cells from PBMCs. CDR3: CASRKSEALYEQYF. DNA of the CDR3: TGTGCCAGCCGAAAATCAGAGGCTCTCTACGAGCAGTACTTC. The variable domain in full, completed from reference TRBV2 and TRBJ2-7, reads EPEVTQTPSHQVTQMGQEVILRCVPISNHLYFYWYRQILGQKVEFLVSFYNNEISEKSEIFDDQFSVERPDGSNFTLKIRSTKLEDSAMYFCASRKSEALYEQYFGPGTRLTVT.